The clone carrying this T cell receptor beta chain was recorded many times. This sample stems from a study of T cells in Graves' hyperthyroidism and ophthalmopathy. CDR3 size: 14 residues. Trimming shortened V by 6 bases and J by 7 bases, and 18 bases separated the two germline ends. TCR beta CDR3 sequences were amplified from RNA transcripts. The primer set for the first-round RT-PCR of the TCR CDR3 was HTBI. A single record per CDR3 protein comes from TCRdb applying MiXCR to the multiplex PCR reads. This sample has hundreds of thousands of distinct CDR3 sequences; 30% to 40% occur once, and the top ten carry more than 25%.

The chain couples TRBV12-3 or TRBV12-4 to TRBJ1-1, with TRBD1 as a possible D gene (5 bases). Input material: blood. The receptor's source is a woman between 40 and 55 years old with Graves' hyperthyroidism. This CDR3 reads CASSRARAYGEAFF. CDR3 DNA sequence: TGTGCCAGCAGCAGGGCCAGGGCCTATGGTGAAGCTTTCTTT.